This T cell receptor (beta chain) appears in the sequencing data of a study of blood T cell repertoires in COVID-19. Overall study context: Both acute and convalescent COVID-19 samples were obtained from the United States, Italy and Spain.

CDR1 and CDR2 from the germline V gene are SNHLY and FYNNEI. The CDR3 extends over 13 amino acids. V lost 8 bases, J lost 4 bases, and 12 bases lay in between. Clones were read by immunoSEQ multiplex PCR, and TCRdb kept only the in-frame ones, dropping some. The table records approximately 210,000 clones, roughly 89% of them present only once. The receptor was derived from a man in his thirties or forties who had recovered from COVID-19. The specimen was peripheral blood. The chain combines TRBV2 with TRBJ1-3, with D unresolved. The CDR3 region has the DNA TGTGCCAGCCTCCTCAACCTAGGAAACACCATATATTTT. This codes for CASLLNLGNTIYF. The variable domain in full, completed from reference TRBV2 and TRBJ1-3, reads EPEVTQTPSHQVTQMGQEVILRCVPISNHLYFYWYRQILGQKVEFLVSFYNNEISEKSEIFDDQFSVERPDGSNFTLKIRSTKLEDSAMYFCASLLNLGNTIYFGEGSWLTVV.